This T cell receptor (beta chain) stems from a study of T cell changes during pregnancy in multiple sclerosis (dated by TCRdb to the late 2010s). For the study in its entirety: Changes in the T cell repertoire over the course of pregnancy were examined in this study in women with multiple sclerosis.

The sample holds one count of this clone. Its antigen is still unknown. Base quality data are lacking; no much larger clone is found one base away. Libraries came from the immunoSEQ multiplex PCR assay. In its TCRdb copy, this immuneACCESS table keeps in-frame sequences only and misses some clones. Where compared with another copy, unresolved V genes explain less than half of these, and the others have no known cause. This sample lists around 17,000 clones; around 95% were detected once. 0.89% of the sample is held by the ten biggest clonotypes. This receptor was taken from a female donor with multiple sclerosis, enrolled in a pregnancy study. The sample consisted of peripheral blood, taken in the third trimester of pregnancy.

Here the CDR3 is given as CASSDPVGRRDEQYF. The DNA reads as follows: TGTGCCAGCAGTGACCCCGTGGGGCGAAGAGACGAGCAGTACTTC. The rearrangement combines TRBV2 with TRBJ2-7; a weak D assignment points to TRBD1 (5 bases agree). Looking up the germline V gene yields CDR1 SNHLY and CDR2 FYNNEI. Including cysteine and phenylalanine, the CDR3 has 15 amino acids. Just the 45-base CDR3 DNA is kept, in frame starting at base 1. Deletion took 3 bases off V and 5 bases off J, with a span of 17 bases between the germline ends.